Given below is one T cell receptor (beta chain) in context. Its antigen is currently unknown. The sample comes from a study of T-cell memory formation after mild COVID-19. From 5'RACE with constant-segment primers came TCR alpha and TCR beta cDNA libraries that carried sample barcodes and UMIs. Each CDR3 protein gets one entry after TCRdb re-called the 5' RACE reads with MiXCR. The table has hundreds of thousands of distinct CDR3 sequences, more than 15% seen once. Germline CDR1 DFQATT, CDR2 SNEGSKA (reference sequence). The CDR3 has 13 amino acids. V shed 3 bases and J shed 2 bases, with 8 bases lying between them. Study conclusions and caveats: Detection of some responders pre-infection suggested pre-existing cross-reactive memory T cells participated. Contracting CD4+ clones lay largely in CM and EM, with CD8+ ones residing in EMRA. CD4/CD8 balance characterized clones contracting day 15 to 85, and CD4+ skew characterized later expanders.

Source material: PBMCs or a T cell subset sorted from them (not recorded which). This receptor was taken from a man younger than 35 who had mild COVID-19 (a few samples of this study predate the infection). Cell type and time point are not known. The rearrangement joins TRBV20-1 to TRBJ2-1; no firm D call. The CDR3: CSASSGPYNEQFF. In DNA form, the CDR3 reads TGCAGTGCTAGCTCAGGACCCTACAATGAGCAGTTCTTC.